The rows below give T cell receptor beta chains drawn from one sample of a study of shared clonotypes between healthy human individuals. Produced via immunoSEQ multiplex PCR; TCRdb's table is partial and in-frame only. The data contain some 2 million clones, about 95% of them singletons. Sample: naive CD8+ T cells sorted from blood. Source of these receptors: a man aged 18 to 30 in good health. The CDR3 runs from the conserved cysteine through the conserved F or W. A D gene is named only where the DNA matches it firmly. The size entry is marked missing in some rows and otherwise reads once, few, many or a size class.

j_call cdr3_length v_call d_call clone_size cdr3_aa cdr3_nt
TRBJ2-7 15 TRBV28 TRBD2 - CASSPLAGGSYEQYF TGTGCCAGCAGTCCACTAGCGGGAGGATCCTACGAGCAGTACTTC
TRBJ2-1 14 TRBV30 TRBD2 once CAWGERGPYNEQFF TGTGCCTGGGGGGAGCGGGGTCCCTACAATGAGCAGTTCTTC
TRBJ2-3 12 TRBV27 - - CASSSYTDTQYF TGTGCCAGCAGTTCCTACACAGATACGCAGTATTTT
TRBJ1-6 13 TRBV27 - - CASSWGFHSPLHF TGTGCCAGCAGTTGGGGGTTTCATTCACCCCTCCACTTT
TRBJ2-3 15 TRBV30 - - CAWTISGEGTDTQYF TGTGCCTGGACCATTAGCGGCGAGGGCACAGATACGCAGTATTTT
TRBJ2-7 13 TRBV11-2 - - CASSLWKEHEQYF TGTGCCAGCAGCTTATGGAAAGAGCACGAGCAGTACTTC
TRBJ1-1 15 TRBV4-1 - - CASSSPGVRDTEAFF TGCGCCAGCAGCTCGCCGGGAGTCAGAGATACTGAAGCTTTCTTT
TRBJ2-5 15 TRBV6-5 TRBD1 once CASSYSTGARETQYF TGTGCCAGCAGTTACTCGACAGGGGCGCGGGAGACCCAGTACTTC
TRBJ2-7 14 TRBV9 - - CASSVDGRADEQYF TGTGCCAGCAGCGTAGACGGCAGGGCGGACGAGCAGTACTTC
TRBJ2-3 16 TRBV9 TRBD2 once CASSAYSGSPTDTQYF TGTGCCAGCAGCGCCTATAGCGGGAGCCCCACAGATACGCAGTATTTT
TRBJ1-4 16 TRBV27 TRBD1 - CASRALGTGINEKLFF TGTGCCAGCAGAGCCCTCGGGACAGGGATTAATGAAAAACTGTTTTTT
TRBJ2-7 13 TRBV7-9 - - CASSFSGSYEQYF TGTGCCAGCAGCTTCTCAGGGTCCTACGAGCAGTACTTC
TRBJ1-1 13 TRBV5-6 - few CASSLDRDTEAFF TGTGCCAGCAGCTTGGACAGGGACACTGAAGCTTTCTTT
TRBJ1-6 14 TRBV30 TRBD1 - CAWGRDSVNSPLHF TGTGCCTGGGGCCGGGACAGCGTAAATTCACCCCTCCACTTT
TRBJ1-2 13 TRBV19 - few CASSTWSNYGYTF TGTGCCAGTAGTACATGGAGTAACTATGGCTACACCTTC
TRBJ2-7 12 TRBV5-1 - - CASSLNIYEQYF TGCGCCAGCAGCCTCAATATCTACGAGCAGTACTTC
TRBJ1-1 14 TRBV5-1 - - CASSLAGWNTEAFF TGCGCCAGCAGCTTGGCCGGCTGGAACACTGAAGCTTTCTTT
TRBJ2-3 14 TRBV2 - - CASRDKGFLVTQYF TGTGCCAGCAGGGACAAGGGTTTTCTTGTTACGCAGTATTTT
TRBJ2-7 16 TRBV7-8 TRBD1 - CASSQRDSHYSYEQYF TGTGCCAGCAGCCAAAGGGACAGTCACTACTCCTACGAGCAGTACTTC
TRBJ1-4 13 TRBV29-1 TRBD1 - CSVVQGEDEKLFF TGCAGCGTTGTACAGGGGGAAGATGAAAAACTGTTTTTT
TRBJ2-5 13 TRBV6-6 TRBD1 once CASKQGAQETQYF TGTGCCAGCAAGCAGGGGGCCCAAGAGACCCAGTACTTC
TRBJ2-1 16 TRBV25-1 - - CASSVLDLISYNEQFF TGTGCCAGCAGTGTCCTCGACCTAATCTCCTACAATGAGCAGTTCTTC
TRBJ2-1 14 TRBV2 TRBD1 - CASSVGQGYSEQFF TGTGCCAGCAGCGTGGGACAGGGGTATTCGGAGCAGTTCTTC
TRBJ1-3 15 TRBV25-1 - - CASSEVRELGHTIYF TGTGCCAGCAGTGAAGTAAGGGAGCTCGGGCACACCATATATTTT
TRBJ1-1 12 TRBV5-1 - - CASSLSSTEAFF TGCGCCAGCAGCTTGTCGAGTACTGAAGCTTTCTTT
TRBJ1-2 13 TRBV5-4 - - CASSLDLANGYTF TGTGCCAGCAGCTTGGATTTGGCTAATGGCTACACCTTC
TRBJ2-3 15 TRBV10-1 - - CASSEGGSWADTQYF TGCGCCAGCAGTGAAGGTGGGAGTTGGGCAGATACGCAGTATTTT
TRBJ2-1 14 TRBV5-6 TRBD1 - CASSLAFQGDEQFF TGTGCCAGCAGCTTGGCGTTCCAGGGGGATGAGCAGTTCTTC
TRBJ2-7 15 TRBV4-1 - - CASSPLSTTSYEQYF TGCGCCAGCAGCCCGCTATCGACAACCTCCTACGAGCAGTACTTC
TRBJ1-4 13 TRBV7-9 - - CASSSPRAEKLFF TGTGCCAGCAGCTCGCCCCGGGCGGAAAAACTGTTTTTT
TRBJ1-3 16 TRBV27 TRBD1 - CASRATGGGAGNTIYF TGTGCCAGCAGAGCGACAGGGGGGGGAGCCGGAAACACCATATATTTT
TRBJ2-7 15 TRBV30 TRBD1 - CAWSVFGTGYYEQYF TGTGCCTGGAGTGTTTTTGGGACAGGGTACTACGAGCAGTACTTC
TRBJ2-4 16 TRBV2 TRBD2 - CASSEGVAGAINIQYF TGTGCCAGCAGTGAAGGGGTAGCGGGGGCTATAAACATTCAGTACTTC
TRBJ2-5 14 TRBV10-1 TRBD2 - CASRIAGDQETQYF TGCGCCAGCAGAATAGCGGGAGACCAAGAGACCCAGTACTTC
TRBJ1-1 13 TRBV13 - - CASSLVYGPEAFF TGTGCCAGCAGCTTAGTTTACGGGCCTGAAGCTTTCTTT
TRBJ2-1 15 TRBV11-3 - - CASSSAEAGEVEQFF TGTGCCAGCAGCTCCGCCGAGGCAGGGGAGGTTGAGCAGTTCTTC
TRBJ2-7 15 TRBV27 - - CASSLSTGRSYEQYF TGTGCCAGCAGTTTATCCACAGGCCGCTCCTACGAGCAGTACTTC
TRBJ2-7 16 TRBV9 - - CASSVGFRGRDYEQYF TGTGCCAGCAGCGTAGGATTTCGGGGACGAGACTACGAGCAGTACTTC
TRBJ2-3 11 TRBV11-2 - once CASSLGGTQYF TGTGCCAGCAGCTTAGGGGGTACGCAGTATTTT
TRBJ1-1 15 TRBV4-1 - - CASSQEGGRNTEAFF TGCGCCAGCAGCCAAGAAGGGGGGCGGAACACTGAAGCTTTCTTT
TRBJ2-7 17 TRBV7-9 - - CASSSQSPGGSSYEQYF TGTGCCAGCAGCTCCCAATCCCCAGGGGGGAGCTCCTACGAGCAGTACTTC
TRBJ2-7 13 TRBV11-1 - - CASSSQQGSEQYF TGTGCCAGCAGTTCCCAACAGGGAAGCGAGCAGTACTTC
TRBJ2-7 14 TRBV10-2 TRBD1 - CASSDDRVSYEQYF TGCGCCAGCAGTGATGACAGGGTTTCCTACGAGCAGTACTTC
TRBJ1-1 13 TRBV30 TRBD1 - CAGRQGAVTEAFF TGTGCCGGAAGACAGGGGGCTGTCACTGAAGCTTTCTTT
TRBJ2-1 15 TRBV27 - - CASSLGGGLSNEQFF TGTGCCAGCAGTTTGGGAGGGGGGCTGAGCAATGAGCAGTTCTTC
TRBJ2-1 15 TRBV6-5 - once CASSYSNGGYNKQFF TGTGCCAGCAGTTACTCGAATGGGGGTTACAATAAGCAGTTCTTC